Listed below are T cell receptor beta chains from one sample, sequenced in a study of control samples from healthy donors and cancer patients. Libraries were prepared by immunoSEQ multiplex PCR; TCRdb keeps only in-frame clonotypes and omits some of them. The data show around 72,000 clones, with approximately 84% seen just once and around 16% held by the top ten. Sequencing used blood. These receptors originate from a man aged 45 to 65 in good health. The CDR3 runs from the conserved cysteine through the conserved F or W. A D gene is named only where the DNA matches it firmly.

TRBV19	-	TRBJ2-3	CASSQLFYLADTQYF	TGTGCCAGTAGTCAGCTTTTTTACCTGGCAGATACGCAGTATTTT
TRBV5-4	-	TRBJ1-2	CASSLWQGGYGYTF	TGTGCCAGCAGCTTGTGGCAGGGTGGATATGGCTACACCTTC
TRBV5-4	TRBD2	TRBJ2-5	CASSPLAGGTQETQYF	TGTGCCAGCAGCCCACTAGCGGGAGGGACCCAAGAGACCCAGTACTTC
TRBV14	-	TRBJ2-3	CASSQVWDTQYF	TGTGCCAGCAGCCAAGTATGGGATACGCAGTATTTT
TRBV18	-	TRBJ1-1	CASSPATGKAAEAFF	TGTGCCAGCTCACCAGCAACAGGGAAGGCCGCTGAAGCTTTCTTT
TRBV6-5	-	TRBJ1-2	CASSYDPGVLHYGYTF	TGTGCCAGCAGTTACGACCCCGGCGTCCTGCACTATGGCTACACCTTC
TRBV30	TRBD1	TRBJ2-3	CAWSVDRGWDTQYF	TGTGCCTGGAGTGTGGACAGGGGGTGGGATACGCAGTATTTT
TRBV9	-	TRBJ2-4	CASSVGIQVNIQYF	TGTGCCAGCAGCGTAGGGATCCAGGTGAACATTCAGTACTTC
TRBV7-2	-	TRBJ1-2	CASSLAHGGAGGYTF	TGTGCCAGCAGCTTAGCGCACGGGGGGGCGGGCGGCTACACCTTC
TRBV3-1/TRBV3-2	-	TRBJ2-1	CASSQAGRVVRNEQFF	TGTGCCAGCAGCCAAGCGGGAAGAGTTGTTCGAAATGAGCAGTTCTTC
TRBV5-3	TRBD1	TRBJ1-4	CARRPTGEVIANEKLFF	TGTGCCAGAAGGCCCACAGGGGAGGTTATTGCTAATGAAAAACTGTTTTTT
TRBV19	-	TRBJ1-2	CASRSRWGYGYTF	TGTGCCAGTAGGAGCCGGTGGGGCTATGGCTACACCTTC
TRBV7-3	TRBD2	TRBJ2-7	CASSSIAGGPGEQYF	TGTGCCAGCAGCTCCATAGCGGGAGGCCCTGGGGAGCAGTACTTC
TRBV5-4	-	TRBJ2-1	CASKGVERYNEQFF	TGTGCCAGCAAGGGGGTTGAACGCTACAATGAGCAGTTCTTC
TRBV27	TRBD1	TRBJ2-7	CASTSQGAFYEQYF	TGTGCCAGCACCTCCCAGGGGGCTTTTTACGAGCAGTACTTC
TRBV6-2/TRBV6-3	-	TRBJ2-3	CASSDTQDTQYF	TGTGCCAGCAGTGACACGCAAGATACGCAGTATTTT
TRBV7-6	-	TRBJ2-1	CASSLEVGLNNEQFF	TGTGCCAGCAGCTTAGAAGTCGGGCTCAACAATGAGCAGTTCTTC
TRBV6-5	-	TRBJ2-1	CASSLLTGTQQFF	TGTGCCAGCAGTCTACTAACAGGGACTCAGCAGTTCTTC
TRBV28	TRBD2	TRBJ2-2	CASSWFKRDGTGELFF	TGTGCCAGCAGTTGGTTTAAGCGGGACGGGACCGGGGAGCTGTTTTTT
TRBV10-3	TRBD2	TRBJ2-3	CAIKSGLATDTQYF	TGTGCCATCAAATCGGGACTAGCAACAGATACGCAGTATTTT
TRBV11-2	TRBD1	TRBJ2-3	CASSPRDREKDTQYF	TGTGCCAGCAGCCCCCGGGACAGGGAAAAAGATACGCAGTATTTT
TRBV18	-	TRBJ2-1	CASSPQGPSNNEQFF	TGTGCCAGCTCACCACAGGGGCCCTCGAATAATGAGCAGTTCTTC
TRBV5-1	TRBD1	TRBJ2-5	CASSLAGTEQETQYF	TGCGCCAGCAGCTTGGCCGGGACAGAACAAGAGACCCAGTACTTC
TRBV2	-	TRBJ2-7	CASSEVEWRGDEQYF	TGTGCCAGCAGTGAAGTTGAGTGGAGGGGTGACGAGCAGTACTTC
TRBV15	-	TRBJ2-2	CATSADRLNTGELFF	TGTGCCACCAGTGCCGACAGGCTGAACACCGGGGAGCTGTTTTTT
TRBV4-3	-	TRBJ2-1	CASSQGAALSSYNEQFF	TGCGCCAGCAGCCAAGGGGCGGCTCTTAGCTCCTACAATGAGCAGTTCTTC
TRBV12-3/TRBV12-4	-	TRBJ2-7	CASSYTGVEQYF	TGTGCCAGCAGTTATACTGGGGTCGAGCAGTACTTC